This T cell receptor beta chain comes out of a study of human T cells and chemical hapten exposure (dated by TCRdb to the early 2020s). For context, the study as a whole: For sensitization, 2% DPC in acetone was applied to a roughly 2 cm by roughly 2 cm area of upper inner arm skin. Weekly therapeutic DPC doses were additionally applied to the scalp of patients throughout the roughly 23-week study period. Patch testing was performed on the upper back with Finn chambers containing 0.01% DPC, and the patch tests were scored after 6 days according to International Contact Dermatitis Research Group standards. The patient cohort, mostly female, included alopecia areata with under or over 50% scalp involvement, alopecia totalis and alopecia universalis. Libraries were pooled for sequencing, and per-sample TCR yields varied mainly because of small differences in library volumes within the pool. In alopecia patients, the study followed how the peripheral blood TCR repertoire changed in vivo over primary and secondary sensitization to diphenylcyclopropenone (DPC), a hapten. Patient blood was sampled pre-sensitization (week 0) and at 2, 6 and about 24 weeks after DPC sensitization. About 29 alopecia patients gave blood for TCR sequencing at one to four time points (pre-sensitization, 2, 6 and 24 weeks).

Here is what the overall study found, with its caveats: Repeated subsampling changed both the strength of the expansion versus patch-test correlation and the threshold at which that correlation became significant. Patch test score correlated positively with the number of PT1 expanded TCRs, reaching significance at thresholds 8, 16 and 32 but not at 4. All patients had alopecia, a presumed autoimmune disease, so their immune response might differ from that of healthy individuals. The number of TCRs above 1 in 1000 frequency did not change with DPC sensitization; there was no evidence of global repertoire structure alterations. Compared with pre-sensitization or healthy control sets, expanded TCRs formed significantly more large CDR3 similarity clusters, which is consistent with antigen-driven responses.

CDR1 and CDR2, per the germline V gene, are MNHEY and SVGAGI. From the cysteine through the phenylalanine, the CDR3 covers 13 amino acids. CDR3 DNA is the only sequence kept; it has 39 bases, read in frame from the first base. Trimming accounts for 10 bases at V and 4 bases at J, while the number of junction bases matched to no gene is 3. Libraries were made using RACE. This sample was sequenced with a NextSeq 500. During library preparation, unique molecular identifiers were attached to individual cDNA molecules so that TCRs could be counted quantitatively and reproducibly. Each blood RNA sample was used to sequence both TCR alpha and TCR beta chains. The authors processed their data as follows. The median number of TCRs per sample was 95,638, ranging from roughly 23,224 to 690,600. The Decombinator software suite was used to annotate the V, J and CDR3 of the TCR reads. To make PS versus PT1 abundance plots, every sample was subsampled to the same number of TCRs (28,000). TCRs were defined as expanded if absent before sensitization and observed at least eight times at the 2-week time point. TCRdb reran the public reads through fastp at Q25 and MiXCR, keeping productive beta chains. For every CDR3 protein sequence, its rows merge into one entry that carries the most common genes and DNA. The V and J calls were determined by TCRdb, not by the authors. This sample has more than 300,000 distinct CDR3 sequences in its table, and 5% to 6.5% of those were observed once. Around 2.6% of the sample is held by the ten biggest clonotypes.

Concerning this clonotype: Its antigen has not been determined. No per-base quality is available; no much larger clone lies one base away.

The time point label corresponds to: pre-sensitization, week 0. This specimen's treatment or condition label, interpreted: therapeutic diphenylcyclopropenone sensitization with weekly scalp DPC. At every patch-test visit, the blood draw took place before the patch test was put on. Patients were considered eligible if aged 18 to 70, diagnosed with alopecia and deemed suitable for DPC therapy, and patients were excluded if pregnant. Total RNA was isolated from unfractionated whole blood collected in Tempus Blood RNA tubes. This sequence was found in a woman between 50 and 59 years old with alopecia areata. Some clones in this sample may be carry-over from other donors' samples. The chain was built from TRBV6-5 and TRBJ2-2, with TRBD1 matching 10 junction bases. The sequencing here drew on whole blood, taken in connection with sensitization to the hapten diphenylcyclopropenone (DPC). The nucleotide sequence reads TGTGCCACCAGGGACAGGGGCACCGGGGAGCTGTTTTTT. This codes for CATRDRGTGELFF.